The next 22 T cell receptor beta chains were all read from a single sample in a study of blood T cell repertoires in COVID-19. Method: immunoSEQ multiplex PCR; TCRdb's copy keeps in-frame clones and lacks some. Of under 150,000 clones listed, roughly 72% are singletons. Source material: peripheral blood. These receptors all come from a human donor in a cohort sampled during active COVID-19.

The CDR3 DNA is TGTGCCAGCTCGCCGGGGGAGACCCAGTACTTC. This gives the protein CASSPGETQYF. The chain carries TRBV6-6 and TRBJ2-5, with D possibly matching TRBD2 (5 bases). CDR1 is MNHNY and CDR2 is SVGAGI in the germline V gene (reference sequence). The ends were cut back, 8 bases at V and 5 bases at J, with 9 bases in the middle. The CDR3 is made up of 11 amino acids.

V is TRBV3-1 (or the pseudogene TRBV3-2) and J is TRBJ1-2; 7 nucleotides agree with TRBD1. The CDR3 length is 15 residues. Germline trimming cut 4 bases from V and 6 bases from J; bases unmatched to any gene: 11. Germline-derived CDR1 and CDR2 are LGHDT and YNNKEL (reference sequence). CDR3 sequence (DNA): TGTGCCAGCAGCCCATCCGGGACAGAAGGGCATGGCTACACCTTC. Translated, it gives CASSPSGTEGHGYTF.

The chain links TRBV27 to TRBJ2-2, with D possibly matching TRBD1 (5 bases). Germline CDR1 MNHEY, CDR2 SMNVEV (reference sequence). Trimming cost V 5 bases and J 8 bases, with 12 bases left between them. CDR3 length: 13 amino acids. CDR3 sequence reads: CASSPRRQGELFF. In DNA, the CDR3 is TGTGCCAGCAGTCCCCGTCGACAGGGGGAGCTGTTTTTT.

This rearrangement joins TRBV27 to TRBJ2-1; a weak D match, TRBD1 (5 bases). This CDR3 is 14 amino acids long. The V end was cut by 3 bases, the J end by 7 bases, with 13 bases between. Germline CDR1 is MNHEY and CDR2 is SMNVEV (reference sequence). This CDR3 reads CASSLFPSGNEQFF. The CDR3 DNA reads as TGTGCCAGCAGTTTGTTTCCCTCAGGGAATGAGCAGTTCTTC.

This rearrangement joins TRBV12-2 to TRBJ1-5; TRBD1 was called by the table and not checked on the DNA. TRBV12-2 is termed a pseudogene. The CDR3 is 18 residues long. CDR3: CASRLERDRAKSRQPQHF. The CDR3 DNA follows: TGTGCAAGTCGCTTAGAGCGGGACAGGGCAAAATCGCGGCAGCCCCAGCATTTT.

The chain joins TRBV3-1 (or the pseudogene TRBV3-2) to TRBJ2-7, with TRBD2 as a possible D gene (6 bases). V was clipped by 1 base and J by 7 bases, with 17 bases between them. Germline V gene sequence: CDR1 LGHDT, CDR2 YNNKEL (reference sequence). The CDR3 is 15 residues long. This chain's CDR3 is CASSQVRRDWGEQYF. CDR3 coding DNA: TGTGCCAGCAGCCAAGTTCGGAGGGACTGGGGGGAGCAGTACTTC.

The V gene is TRBV18, the J gene TRBJ1-3, with D possibly being TRBD1 (6 bases). Per the germline V gene, CDR1 is KGHSH and CDR2 is LQKENI. V was trimmed by 8 bases and J by 0 bases, leaving 14 bases between them. This CDR3 is 15 amino acids long. The DNA of the CDR3 is TGTGCCAGCGCCCGAGACAGGAGCTCTGGAAACACCATATATTTT. Its protein product is CASARDRSSGNTIYF.

CDR3 sequence (DNA): TGTGCCAGCAGCCGCAACATTAGGGACAGCCCTTACAATGAGCAGTTCTTC. It is translated as CASSRNIRDSPYNEQFF. This chain uses TRBV4-2 with TRBJ2-1; 7 bases map to TRBD1. The CDR3 length is 17 residues. V lost 4 bases and J lost 4; bases outside the gene matches: 13. The V gene's germline CDR1 is LGHNA and CDR2 YNFKEQ.

This chain connects TRBV28 to TRBJ1-2; TRBD1 aligns across 9 bases. The CDR3 covers 14 residues. Germline V gene lookup returns CDR1 MDHEN and CDR2 SYDVKM. V lost 6 bases and J lost 3; bases outside the gene matches: 5. CDR3 amino acids: CASRYRGRDYGYTF. The CDR3 DNA follows: TGTGCCAGCAGATACAGGGGGCGCGACTATGGCTACACCTTC.

CDR3 nucleotides: TGTGCCAGCACCTCCGACAGGGGAGTCACCATATATTTT. Its translation is CASTSDRGVTIYF. The V and J genes are TRBV2 and TRBJ1-3, with 8 bases identical to TRBD1. J gave up 9 bases and V 7 bases, and 8 bases lay outside the gene matches. This CDR3 comprises 13 residues. Germline CDR1 SNHLY, CDR2 FYNNEI.

This clone was seen only a few times. This sequence joins TRBV28 and TRBJ1-2, with D perhaps matching TRBD1 (6 bases). The CDR3 is 13 amino acids. From germline, CDR1 is MDHEN and CDR2 SYDVKM. Deletions cut 7 bases from V and 8 bases from J, with 17 bases between. Written as DNA, the CDR3 is TGTGCCAGCAAGGTGCAGGGGACGGGAGGCTACACCTTC. Protein sequence: CASKVQGTGGYTF.

The gene calls are TRBV5-1 and TRBJ1-4; D not certain. The V gene's germline CDR1 is SGHRS and CDR2 YFSETQ. With 1 base removed from V and 3 bases from J, the gap between germline ends came to 13 bases. This CDR3 spans 16 amino acids. CDR3 coding DNA: TGCGCCAGCAGCTTGTCTACGGCCGGGGCTAATGAAAAACTGTTTTTT. This codes for CASSLSTAGANEKLFF.

V is TRBV18 and J is TRBJ1-5; a weak D match, TRBD1 (5 bases). Germline V gene data show CDR1 as KGHSH and CDR2 as LQKENI. V dropped 6 bases and J dropped 0 bases, with 15 bases sitting between them. This CDR3 contains 16 residues. The CDR3 nucleotides read TGTGCCAGCTCGCCCGACAGCCCAAATAGCAATCAGCCCCAGCATTTT. Protein: CASSPDSPNSNQPQHF. The complete variable domain, with remaining parts taken from reference TRBV18 and TRBJ1-5, reads NAGVMQNPRHLVRRRGQEARLRCSPMKGHSHVYWYRQLPEEGLKFMVYLQKENIIDESGMPKERFSAEFPKEGPSILRIQQVVRGDSAAYFCASSPDSPNSNQPQHFGDGTRLSIL.

The CDR3 sequence: CASTLEGTEAFF. The CDR3, as DNA: TGTGCCAGTACACTTGAGGGCACTGAAGCTTTCTTT. The rearrangement joins TRBV6-5 to TRBJ1-1; D is undetermined. This CDR3 spans 12 amino acids. The V gene lost 9 bases and the J gene lost 4 bases, with 12 bases spanning the gap. CDR1 is MNHEY and CDR2 is SVGAGI in the germline V gene.

The chain links TRBV11-2 to TRBJ2-7; 11 positions match TRBD2. Germline V gene sequence: CDR1 SGHAT, CDR2 FQNNGV. Germline trimming cut 5 bases from V and 6 bases from J; bases unmatched to any gene: 12. The length of the CDR3 is 16 residues. The CDR3 loop is CASSPWGIAGGSEQYF. The DNA of the CDR3 is TGTGCCAGCAGCCCGTGGGGAATAGCGGGGGGGAGCGAGCAGTACTTC.

This clone occurred once. The chain carries TRBV13 and TRBJ2-6, with 11 nucleotides matching TRBD2. This CDR3 region has 18 residues. Looked up from germline, CDR1 is PRHDT and CDR2 is FYEKMQ (reference sequence). The junction had 6 bases not matched to a gene; V was cut back by 5 bases and J by 0 bases. The CDR3 sequence: CASSGGLAAASGANVLTF. In DNA form, the CDR3 reads TGTGCCAGCAGCGGGGGACTAGCGGCTGCCTCTGGGGCCAACGTCCTGACTTTC.

The gene calls are TRBV27 and TRBJ1-6, with 10 bases aligning to TRBD1. The ends lost 6 bases at V and 7 bases at J; junction bases unmatched: 9. CDR3 size: 16 residues. The germline V gene has CDR1 MNHEY and CDR2 SMNVEV (reference sequence). The CDR3 bases are TGTGCCAGCAGAAAACCGGGACAGGGGATCAATTCACCCCTCCACTTT. Protein: CASRKPGQGINSPLHF.

This clone was seen only a few times. The chain links TRBV19 to TRBJ1-2; D ambiguous. The CDR3 is made up of 12 amino acids. The V end was cut by 3 bases, the J end by 5 bases, with 7 bases between. Germline CDR1 is LNHDA and CDR2 is SQIVND (reference sequence). CDR3 in amino acids: CASSIPGYGYTF. CDR3 in DNA: TGTGCCAGTAGTATTCCGGGATATGGCTACACCTTC.

The chain links TRBV12-5 to TRBJ1-1, with D possibly matching TRBD1 (5 bases). Per germline, CDR1 LGHNT and CDR2 FRNRAP. The CDR3 loop spans 15 amino acids. V lost 4 bases to trimming and J lost 5 bases, with 17 bases between them. CDR3 DNA: TGTGCTAGTGGTTATTCCAGGGAGGCGGAAACTGAAGCTTTCTTT. Amino acid sequence: CASGYSREAETEAFF.

This clone has only a few counts. The J gene is TRBJ1-1, the V gene TRBV7-8; no reliable D call. Germline assignment: CDR1 SGHVS and CDR2 FQNEAQ. The CDR3 is 14 amino acids. V gave up 2 bases and J gave up 0 bases, with 7 bases separating them. CDR3 region: CASSLNTLNTEAFF. The CDR3 DNA sequence: TGTGCCAGCAGCTTAAACACCTTGAACACTGAAGCTTTCTTT.

The chain couples TRBV7-2 to TRBJ2-5; no clear D. Germline V CDR1 and CDR2: SGHTA, FQGNSA. This CDR3 region has 12 residues. The V gene lost 11 bases and the J gene lost 3 bases, with 13 bases spanning the gap. DNA of the CDR3: TGTGCCTACGAGGCGGTTAAAGAGACCCAGTACTTC. Its translation is CAYEAVKETQYF.

This clone came up a few times. The gene calls are TRBV12-3 or TRBV12-4 and TRBJ1-1; possibly TRBD1 for D (6 bases). The CDR3 is 13 amino acids. V was shortened by 5 bases and J by 3 bases, with 10 bases between the two germline ends. The CDR3 here is CASSAYRDTEAFF. DNA of the CDR3: TGTGCCAGCAGTGCCTACAGGGACACTGAAGCTTTCTTT.